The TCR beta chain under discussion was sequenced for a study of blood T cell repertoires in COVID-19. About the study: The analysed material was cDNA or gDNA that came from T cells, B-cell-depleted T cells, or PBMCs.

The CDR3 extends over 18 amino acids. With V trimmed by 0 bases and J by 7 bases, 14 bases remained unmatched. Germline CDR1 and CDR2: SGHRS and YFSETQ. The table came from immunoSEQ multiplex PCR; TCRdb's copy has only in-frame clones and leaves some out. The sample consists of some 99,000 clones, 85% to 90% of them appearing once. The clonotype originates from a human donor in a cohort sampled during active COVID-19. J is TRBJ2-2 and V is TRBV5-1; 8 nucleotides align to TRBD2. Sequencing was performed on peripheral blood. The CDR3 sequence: CASSLEIYRGGVSGELFF. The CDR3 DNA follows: TGCGCCAGCAGCTTGGAAATTTATCGGGGGGGCGTGAGCGGGGAGCTGTTTTTT.